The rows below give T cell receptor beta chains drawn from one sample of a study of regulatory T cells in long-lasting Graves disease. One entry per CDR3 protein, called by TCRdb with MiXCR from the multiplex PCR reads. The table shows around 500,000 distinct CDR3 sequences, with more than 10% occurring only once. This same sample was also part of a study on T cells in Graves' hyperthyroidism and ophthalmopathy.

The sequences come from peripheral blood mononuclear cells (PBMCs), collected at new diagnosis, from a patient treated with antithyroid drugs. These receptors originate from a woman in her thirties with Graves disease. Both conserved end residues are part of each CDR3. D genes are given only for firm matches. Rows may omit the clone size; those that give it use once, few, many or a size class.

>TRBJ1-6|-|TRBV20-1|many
TGCAGTGCTAGAGATTCGCACAGGCCCGATAATTCACCCCTCCACTTT
CSARDSHRPDNSPLHF
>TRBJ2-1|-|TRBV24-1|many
TGTGCCACCAGTGACCCACGGACGGGGAGCTCCTACAATGAGCAGTTCTTC
CATSDPRTGSSYNEQFF
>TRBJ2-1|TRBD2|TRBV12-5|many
TGTGCTAGTGGTTTAGGTAGCGGGAGAAGATACAATGAGCAGTTCTTC
CASGLGSGRRYNEQFF
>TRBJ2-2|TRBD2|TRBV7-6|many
TGTGCCAGCAGCTTAGGTTGGCTAGCGGACAACACCGGGGAGCTGTTTTTT
CASSLGWLADNTGELFF
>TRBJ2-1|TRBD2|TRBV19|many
TGTGCCAGTAGTCCCTCCGCTACGGGACTAGCCTACAATGAGCAGTTCTTC
CASSPSATGLAYNEQFF
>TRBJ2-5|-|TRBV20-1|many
TGCAGTGCTTACAGATCTTCAGGGGTTGCAGAGACCCAGTACTTC
CSAYRSSGVAETQYF
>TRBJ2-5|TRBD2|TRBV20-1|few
TGCAGTGCTAGAGAGGCTAGCGGGAGTGAGACCCAGTACTTC
CSAREASGSETQYF
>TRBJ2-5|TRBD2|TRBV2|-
TGTGCCAGCAGCAAGGGACTAAAAGAGACCCAGTACTTC
CASSKGLKETQYF
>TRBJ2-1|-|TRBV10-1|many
TGCGCCAGCAGTGCCCAGCGAGCGAACAATGAGCAGTTCTTC
CASSAQRANNEQFF
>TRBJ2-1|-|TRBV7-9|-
TGTGCCAGCAGCTTCCCCCTGGGGAATGAGCAGTTCTTC
CASSFPLGNEQFF
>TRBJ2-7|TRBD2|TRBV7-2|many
TGTGCCAGCAGCTTTACCGGGACTAGCGCGTACGAGCAGTACTTC
CASSFTGTSAYEQYF
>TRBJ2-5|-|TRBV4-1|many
TGCGCCAGCTCCCTAGCGATCAGGGAGACCCAGTACTTC
CASSLAIRETQYF
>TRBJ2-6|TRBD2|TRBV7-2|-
TGTGCCAGCAGCTTAGCCCTAGCGGGAGGGTTAGGGGCCAACGTCCTGACTTTC
CASSLALAGGLGANVLTF
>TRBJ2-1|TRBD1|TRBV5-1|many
TGCGCCAGCAGCTTAACCGGGACAGACTACAATGAGCAGTTCTTC
CASSLTGTDYNEQFF
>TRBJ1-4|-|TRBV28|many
TGTGCCAGCAGTCCCCGGTGGGGGGAGGATAATGAAAAACTGTTTTTT
CASSPRWGEDNEKLFF
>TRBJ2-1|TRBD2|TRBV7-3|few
TGTGCCAGCAGCTTATGGCGAGCGGGAGATGAGCAGTTCTTC
CASSLWRAGDEQFF
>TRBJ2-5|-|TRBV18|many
TGTGCCAGCTCACCACAAGGTCAAGAGACCCAGTACTTC
CASSPQGQETQYF
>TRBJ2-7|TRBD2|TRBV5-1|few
TGCGCCAGCAGCTTGGGGGGACTAACGTCTCGCGAGCAGTACTTC
CASSLGGLTSREQYF
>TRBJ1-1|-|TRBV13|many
TGTGCCAGCAGAACATATTCGGCGAACACTGAAGCTTTCTTT
CASRTYSANTEAFF
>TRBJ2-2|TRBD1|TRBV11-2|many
TGTGCCAGCAGCTTAAGACAGGGTCGTAGTAGCGGGGAGCTGTTTTTT
CASSLRQGRSSGELFF
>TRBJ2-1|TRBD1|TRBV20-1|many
TGCAGTGCACCGGGACAGGGCCGCAATGAAGGGTTCTTC
CSAPGQGRNEGFF
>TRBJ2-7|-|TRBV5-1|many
TGCGCCAGCAGCTTGGCTACTCACCTCTCCTACGAGCAGTACTTC
CASSLATHLSYEQYF
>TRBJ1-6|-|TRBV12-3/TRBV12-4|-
TGTGCCAGCAGTCGTGGGTCGGCAGGCCATAATTCACCCCTCCACTTT
CASSRGSAGHNSPLHF
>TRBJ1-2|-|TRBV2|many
TGTGCCAGCACACCACAGAACTATGGCTACACCTTC
CASTPQNYGYTF
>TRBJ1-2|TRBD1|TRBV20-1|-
TGCAGTGCTAGAGATGGGACAGGGGGCTATGGCTACACCTTC
CSARDGTGGYGYTF
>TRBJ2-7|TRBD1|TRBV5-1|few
TGCGCCAGCAGCTTGGTCCCTCCGGGACAGGGTCTGGGTGAGCAGTACTTC
CASSLVPPGQGLGEQYF
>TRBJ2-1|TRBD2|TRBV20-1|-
TGCAGTGCTAGAGCACTAGCGGGTCTCTACAATGAGCAGTTCTTC
CSARALAGLYNEQFF
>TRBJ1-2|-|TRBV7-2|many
TGTGCCAGCAGCCCATTCCTGCATAACTATGGCTACACCTTC
CASSPFLHNYGYTF
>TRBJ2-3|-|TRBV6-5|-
TGTGCCAGCAGTTACAGACAAGCAAGCACAGATACGCAGTATTTT
CASSYRQASTDTQYF
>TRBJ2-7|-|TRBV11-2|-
TGTGCCAGCAGCTTAGATCCGGGACCGATATACGAGCAGTACTTC
CASSLDPGPIYEQYF
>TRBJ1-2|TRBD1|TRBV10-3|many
TGTGCCATCACCCCGACAGGGAAGAACTATGGCTACACCTTC
CAITPTGKNYGYTF
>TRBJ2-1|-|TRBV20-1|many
TGCAGTGCTAGAGGTCCCCCGGCGGTGAGCTCCTACAATGAGCAGTTCTTC
CSARGPPAVSSYNEQFF
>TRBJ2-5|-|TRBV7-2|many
TGTGCCAGCAGCTCGCTCATCCAGGGCTACCAAGAGACCCAGTACTTC
CASSSLIQGYQETQYF
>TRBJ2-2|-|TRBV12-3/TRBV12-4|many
TGTGCCAGCAGTTTACGGAAGGGATTGGGCGGGGAGCTGTTTTTT
CASSLRKGLGGELFF
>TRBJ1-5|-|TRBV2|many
TGTGCCAGCCGGAGGGTGGGGGGCAATCAGCCCCAGCATTTT
CASRRVGGNQPQHF
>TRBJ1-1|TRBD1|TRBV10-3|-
TGTGCCATCAGTGAGACAGGGGAGATGATTGCCTTTTTT
CAISETGEMIAFF
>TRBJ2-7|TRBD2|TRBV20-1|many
TGCAGTGCCCCCGGTTCGCCTAGCGGGCGCGACGAGCAGTACTTC
CSAPGSPSGRDEQYF
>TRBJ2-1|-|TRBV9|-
TGTGCCAGCAGCGTGCGAGGAGGGGGGTACAATGAGCAGTTCTTC
CASSVRGGGYNEQFF
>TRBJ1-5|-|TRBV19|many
TGTGCCAGTAGCATTCTTAGGGGGATATATAGCAATCAGCCCCAGCATTTT
CASSILRGIYSNQPQHF
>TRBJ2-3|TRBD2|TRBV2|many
TGTGCCAGCAGTAAGACTAGCGGACTCACAGATACGCAGTATTTT
CASSKTSGLTDTQYF
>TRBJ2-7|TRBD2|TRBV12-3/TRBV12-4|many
TGTGCCAGCAGTCGACTAGCGCGGGAAAGCTCCTACGAGCAGTACTTC
CASSRLARESSYEQYF
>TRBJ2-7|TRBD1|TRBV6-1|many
TGTGCCAGCAGTCTCCACGAGGGGGCCCCTCCCTACGAGCAGTACTTC
CASSLHEGAPPYEQYF
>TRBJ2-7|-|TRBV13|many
TGTGCCAGCAGCTTAAGTCTGGACCTCGAGCAGTACTTC
CASSLSLDLEQYF
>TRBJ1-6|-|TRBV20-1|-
TGCAGTGTGAGACCGGGACGCGCGTGGGGTTCACCCCTCCACTTT
CSVRPGRAWGSPLHF